Listed below are T cell receptor beta chains from one sample, sequenced in a study of T cells in Graves' hyperthyroidism and ophthalmopathy. TCRdb redid the calling of the multiplex PCR reads with MiXCR, one entry per CDR3 protein. The table records more than 300,000 distinct CDR3 sequences, more than 12% of them present only once. Sequenced sample: blood. These receptor sequences come from a woman aged 25-40 years with Graves' ophthalmopathy. CDR3s include the opening cysteine and the closing phenylalanine or tryptophan. Fields, in order: J gene, D gene, V gene, clone size, CDR3 DNA, CDR3 protein. D genes are given only for firm matches. Some rows mark clone size as missing; the rest say once, few, many or name a class of expanded clone.

>TRBJ1-4|TRBD1|TRBV7-9|-
TGTGCCAGCAGCTCCCGACAGGGGGCAACTAATGAAAAACTGTTTTTT
CASSSRQGATNEKLFF
>TRBJ2-7|-|TRBV9|-
TGTGCCAGCAGCGTGACCTGGGGGGGGCCTGGCGAGCAGTACTTC
CASSVTWGGPGEQYF
>TRBJ2-7|TRBD2|TRBV12-3/TRBV12-4|many
TGTGCCAGCAGTCCCCCCACCTCGACTAGCTACTACGAGCAGTACTTC
CASSPPTSTSYYEQYF
>TRBJ2-7|TRBD1|TRBV2|many
TGTGCCAGCAGTCAGACAGGGGGACCCTACGAGCAGTACTTC
CASSQTGGPYEQYF
>TRBJ2-2|-|TRBV2|many
TGTGCCAGCAGTGAAGGGGCGGGGCGGTTCACCGGGGAGCTGTTTTTT
CASSEGAGRFTGELFF
>TRBJ2-7|TRBD2|TRBV20-1|-
TGCAGTGCTAGAGGGACTAGCGGAACCTACGAGCAGTACTTC
CSARGTSGTYEQYF
>TRBJ2-1|TRBD2|TRBV13|many
TGTGCCAGCAGCTTTCGGACTAGCAGGTCGGTTGTCGATGAGCAGTTCTTC
CASSFRTSRSVVDEQFF
>TRBJ2-1|-|TRBV24-1|many
TGTGCCACCAGTGATTTGGCAGGGAGCTTTAACAATGAGCAGTTCTTC
CATSDLAGSFNNEQFF
>TRBJ2-6|-|TRBV6-1|-
TGTGCCACCAGGGCAGGGGCGAGTTTCTCTGGGGCCAACGTCCTGACTTTC
CATRAGASFSGANVLTF
>TRBJ1-5|-|TRBV19|-
TGTGCCAGTAGTATAGAATCCGGACAGATTAATCAGCCCCAGCATTTT
CASSIESGQINQPQHF
>TRBJ1-2|-|TRBV5-1|many
TGCGCCAGCAGCTTGTCTCATTTCGATGGCTACACCTTC
CASSLSHFDGYTF
>TRBJ2-5|-|TRBV4-1|many
TGCGCCAGCAGCCAAGAGCAGGGGCGGCAAGAGACCCAGTACTTC
CASSQEQGRQETQYF
>TRBJ2-7|-|TRBV5-1|many
TGCGCCAGCAGCTTGGATGGGGTCCAGTTCGACGAGCAGTACTTC
CASSLDGVQFDEQYF
>TRBJ1-2|TRBD1|TRBV7-6|-
TGTGCCAGCAGCATAACCAGGGGGCGGAAAGACTATGGCTACACCTTC
CASSITRGRKDYGYTF
>TRBJ2-1|TRBD1|TRBV12-3/TRBV12-4|few
TGTGCCAGCAGTTTATCAGGGGGCAAGCAGTTCTTC
CASSLSGGKQFF
>TRBJ1-6|TRBD1|TRBV20-1|-
TGCAGTGCTCCACGACAGGGGGTTTTTCGAAATTCACCCCTCCACTTT
CSAPRQGVFRNSPLHF
>TRBJ2-7|-|TRBV7-3|many
TGTGCCAGCAGCTTAGGACGCGGCCTCTCCTACGAGCAGTACTTC
CASSLGRGLSYEQYF
>TRBJ2-7|-|TRBV3-1|many
TGTGCCAGCAGCCCTGAAATGGGACGCTCCTACGAGCAGTACTTC
CASSPEMGRSYEQYF